The 3 T cell receptor beta chains below were found in one sample sequenced in a study of blood T cell repertoires in COVID-19. Generated by immunoSEQ multiplex PCR, the TCRdb table keeps only in-frame clones and is missing some. The repertoire holds roughly 110,000 clones, with about 90% as singletons. The sample was peripheral blood. These receptors all stem from a woman aged 30 to 39 with acute or convalescent COVID-19.

The V call is TRBV6-6, the J call TRBJ1-5; 9 nucleotides match TRBD1. Germline lookup yields CDR1 MNHNY and CDR2 SVGAGI (reference sequence). Trimming at V came to 5 bases and at J to 1 base, leaving 9 bases not matched to a gene. This CDR3 is 17 amino acids long. The CDR3 protein is CASSRGTGSVSNQPQHF. CDR3 DNA: TGTGCCAGCAGTCGGGGGACAGGGAGCGTCAGCAATCAGCCCCAGCATTTT.

V usage is TRBV5-3 and J usage is TRBJ1-2, with D unresolved. TRBV5-3 is an ORF for which the function is uncertain. Deletions cut 3 bases from V and 4 bases from J, with 16 bases between. The CDR3 length is 15 residues. CDR3 sequence reads: CARSSRATPGYGYTF. CDR3 nucleotides: TGTGCCAGAAGCTCCCGAGCCACCCCTGGCTATGGCTACACCTTC.

About this clone itself: The germline gene is not matched at one end of the junction; a read error may be the cause. The chain combines TRBV7-7 with TRBJ2-1; 10 nucleotides agree with TRBD1. Germline CDR1 is SSHAT and CDR2 is FNYEAQ (reference sequence). The CDR3 loop spans 15 amino acids. The CDR3 loop is CASSPDRGPYNEQFF. DNA for the CDR3: TGTGCTAGCAGTCCTGACAGGGGGCCCTACAATGAGCAGTTCTTC.